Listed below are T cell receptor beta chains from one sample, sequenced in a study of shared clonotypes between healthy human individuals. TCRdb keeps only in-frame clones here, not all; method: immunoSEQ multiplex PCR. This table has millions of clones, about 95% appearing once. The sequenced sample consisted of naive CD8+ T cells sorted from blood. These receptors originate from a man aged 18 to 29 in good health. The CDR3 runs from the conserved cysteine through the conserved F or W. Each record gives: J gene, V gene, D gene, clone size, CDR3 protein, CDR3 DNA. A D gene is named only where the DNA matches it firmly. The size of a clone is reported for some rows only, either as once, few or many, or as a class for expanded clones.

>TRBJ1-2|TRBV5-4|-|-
CASSFRGGPNYGYTF
TGTGCCAGCAGCTTCCGCGGAGGGCCAAACTATGGCTACACCTTC
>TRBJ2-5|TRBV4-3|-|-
CASSQEWGAPYQETQYF
TGCGCCAGCAGCCAAGAATGGGGAGCGCCGTACCAAGAGACCCAGTACTTC
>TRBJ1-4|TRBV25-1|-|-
CASSDWDKSNEKLFF
TGTGCCAGCAGTGACTGGGATAAGTCTAATGAAAAACTGTTTTTT
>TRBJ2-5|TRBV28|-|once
CAVGGGETQYF
TGTGCCGTTGGAGGGGGGGAGACCCAGTACTTC
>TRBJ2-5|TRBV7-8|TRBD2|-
CASSLALAGGRQETQYF
TGTGCCAGCAGCTTAGCTCTAGCGGGGGGGAGACAAGAGACCCAGTACTTC
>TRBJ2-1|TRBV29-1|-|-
CSVQDALWEQFF
TGCAGCGTTCAAGACGCCCTCTGGGAGCAGTTCTTC
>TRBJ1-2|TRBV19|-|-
CASSIRGSLDGYGYTF
TGTGCCAGTAGTATACGGGGCAGTCTCGACGGATATGGCTACACCTTC
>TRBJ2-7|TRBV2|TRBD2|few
CASTGLAMHEQYF
TGTGCCAGCACAGGACTAGCCATGCACGAGCAGTACTTC
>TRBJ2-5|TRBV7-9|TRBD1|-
CASSSDRDYEETQYF
TGTGCCAGCAGCTCGGACAGGGATTATGAGGAGACCCAGTACTTC
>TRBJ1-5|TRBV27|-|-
CASSSLGVQATQPQHF
TGTGCCAGCAGCAGTTTAGGCGTCCAAGCCACTCAGCCCCAGCATTTT
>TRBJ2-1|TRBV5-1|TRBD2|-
CASSLETSGNNEQFF
TGCGCCAGCAGCTTGGAGACTAGCGGGAACAATGAGCAGTTCTTC
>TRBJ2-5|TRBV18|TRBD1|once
CASSRVQGVETQYF
TGTGCCAGCTCACGGGTCCAGGGGGTAGAGACCCAGTACTTC
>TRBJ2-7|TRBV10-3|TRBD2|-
CAIRLADSYEQYF
TGTGCCATCAGACTAGCGGACTCCTACGAGCAGTACTTC
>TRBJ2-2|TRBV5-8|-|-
CASSGRYSESTGELFF
TGTGCCAGCAGCGGAAGGTACAGTGAGAGCACCGGGGAGCTGTTTTTT
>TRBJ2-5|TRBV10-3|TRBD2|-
CAISEGSGGYQETQYF
TGTGCCATCAGTGAGGGTAGCGGGGGTTACCAAGAGACCCAGTACTTC
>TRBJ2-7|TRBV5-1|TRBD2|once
CASSFSGAYYEQYF
TGCGCCAGCAGCTTTAGCGGGGCCTACTACGAGCAGTACTTC
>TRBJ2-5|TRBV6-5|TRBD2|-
CASSYLGPTGGTQYF
TGTGCCAGCAGTTATCTAGGTCCCACGGGGGGGACCCAGTACTTC
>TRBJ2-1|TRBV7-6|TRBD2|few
CASSLAGGNYNEQFF
TGTGCCAGCAGCTTAGCGGGAGGGAACTACAATGAGCAGTTCTTC
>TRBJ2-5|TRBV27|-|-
CASSPLAGWETQYF
TGTGCCAGCAGTCCCCTCGCGGGGTGGGAGACCCAGTACTTC
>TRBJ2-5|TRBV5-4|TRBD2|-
CASSSGLAETQYF
TGTGCCAGCAGCTCGGGACTAGCGGAGACCCAGTACTTC
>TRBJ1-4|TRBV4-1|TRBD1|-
CASSQDRGQGEKLFF
TGCGCCAGCAGCCAAGACAGGGGGCAGGGTGAAAAACTGTTTTTT
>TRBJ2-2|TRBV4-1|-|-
CASSQEMVSGELFF
TGCGCCAGCAGCCAAGAAATGGTATCCGGGGAGCTGTTTTTT
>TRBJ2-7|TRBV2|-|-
CASIQGYEQYF
TGTGCCAGTATTCAGGGCTACGAGCAGTACTTC
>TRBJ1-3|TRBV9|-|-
CASTDDVDSLLDSGNTIYF
TGTGCCAGCACCGATGACGTTGACAGCTTACTAGACTCTGGAAACACCATATATTTT
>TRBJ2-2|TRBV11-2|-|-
CASRLTNTGELFF
TGTGCCAGCCGACTAACGAACACCGGGGAGCTGTTTTTT
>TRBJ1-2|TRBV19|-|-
CASRPRQSNYGYTF
TGTGCCAGTAGACCTCGACAGTCTAACTATGGCTACACCTTC
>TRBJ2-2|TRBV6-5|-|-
CASGVTNTGELFF
TGTGCCAGCGGGGTAACGAACACCGGGGAGCTGTTTTTT
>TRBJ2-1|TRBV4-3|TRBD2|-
CASSQGRAQYDEQFF
TGCGCCAGCAGCCAGGGGAGGGCCCAGTACGATGAGCAGTTCTTC
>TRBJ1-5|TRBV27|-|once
CASSTLDAFSNQPQHF
TGTGCCAGCAGTACACTGGACGCATTTAGCAATCAGCCCCAGCATTTT
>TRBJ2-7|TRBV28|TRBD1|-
CASSDTGQGAYEQYF
TGTGCCAGCAGTGATACGGGACAGGGGGCCTACGAGCAGTACTTC
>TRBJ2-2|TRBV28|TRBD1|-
CASTSVGQEQNTGELFF
TGTGCCAGCACCTCAGTCGGACAGGAACAAAACACCGGGGAGCTGTTTTTT
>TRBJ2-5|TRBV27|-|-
CASSLTHGLTETQYF
TGTGCCAGCAGTTTGACCCACGGGCTAACAGAGACCCAGTACTTC
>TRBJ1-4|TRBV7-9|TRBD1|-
CASSRTGGDEKLFF
TGTGCCAGCAGCCGGACAGGGGGTGATGAAAAACTGTTTTTT
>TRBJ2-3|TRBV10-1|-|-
CASSEDTDTQYF
TGCGCCAGCAGTGAGGACACAGATACGCAGTATTTT
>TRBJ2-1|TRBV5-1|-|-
CASSLEIYNEQFF
TGCGCCAGCAGCTTGGAAATATACAATGAGCAGTTCTTC
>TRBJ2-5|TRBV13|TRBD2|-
CASSLLNGRETQYF
TGTGCCAGCAGCTTATTGAACGGGAGGGAGACCCAGTACTTC
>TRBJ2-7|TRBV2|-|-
CASSEARAVGYEQYF
TGTGCCAGCAGTGAAGCGCGGGCAGTTGGCTACGAGCAGTACTTC
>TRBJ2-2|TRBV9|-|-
CVSSVGGLIHRSGELFF
TGTGTCAGCAGCGTAGGTGGGTTAATTCACCGGTCCGGGGAGCTGTTTTTT
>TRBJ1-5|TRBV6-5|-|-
CASKPDSYQPQHF
TGTGCCAGCAAACCAGACAGTTATCAGCCCCAGCATTTT
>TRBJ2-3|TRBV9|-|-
CASSAQEHTQYF
TGTGCCAGCAGCGCACAGGAACATACGCAGTATTTT
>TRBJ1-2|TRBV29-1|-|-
CSVEPPKGPGYTF
TGCAGCGTTGAGCCCCCAAAAGGGCCTGGCTACACCTTC
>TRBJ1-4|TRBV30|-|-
CAWSLGGANEKLFF
TGTGCCTGGAGTCTGGGGGGTGCTAATGAAAAACTGTTTTTT